This T cell receptor (beta chain) was captured in a study of blood T cell repertoires in COVID-19. On this clone itself: Other nucleotide sequences from this sample produce the same CDR3.

Measured with immunoSEQ multiplex PCR; TCRdb has only the in-frame clones, and not every one. The profile covers about 400,000 clones, with under 90% appearing a single time and 1.7% taken by the ten largest. Germline V gene lookup returns CDR1 LNHDA and CDR2 SQIVND (reference sequence). Trimming cost V 6 bases and J 5 bases, with 13 bases left between them. This CDR3 contains 14 residues. Sequencing input: PBMCs or T cells enriched from blood (not recorded which). The receptor was derived from a young woman who had recovered from COVID-19. The chain employs TRBV19 and TRBJ1-4, with TRBD1 as a possible D gene (5 bases). The CDR3 is CASSATGANEKLFF. Here the CDR3 DNA reads TGTGCCAGTAGCGCTACAGGCGCCAATGAAAAACTGTTTTTT.